This TCR beta chain originates from a study of shared clonotypes between healthy human individuals. Turning to the study itself: Per-donor plates numbered three CD4 naive, three CD4 memory, two CD8 naive and one CD8 memory.

Overall study results and limits: With a few donors compared, around 5% of naive CD4 clonotypes were shared.

Replicate PCRs for sorted subsets used around 200 ng DNA; this equaled 30,000 to 35,000 T cell genomes. TCRdb's copy holds only in-frame clones and misses some; the assay was immunoSEQ multiplex PCR. This table has about 1 million clones, roughly 80% appearing once. Of note for this clone: Its matching antigen is unknown. This specimen includes other DNA sequences encoding the same CDR3.

CDR3 length equals 14 residues. CDR1 is SGHAT and CDR2 is FQNNGV in the germline V gene. Trimming removed 5 bases from V and 3 bases from J; junction bases left unmatched: 4. The sequence was collected from a man younger than 35 in good health. This chain joins TRBV11-2 and TRBJ2-7, with 10 bases identical to TRBD1. Sequencing was performed on memory CD4+ T cells sorted from blood. Subset specified: CD45RA-negative fraction. In DNA form, the CDR3 reads TGTGCCAGCAGCCCGGGACAGGGGTTCTACGAGCAGTACTTC. Encoded protein: CASSPGQGFYEQYF.